This T cell receptor (beta chain) comes out of a study of T cell repertoires in cytomegalovirus infection. Background on the study: CMV epitopes that were recently identified and HLA-C-restricted were used alongside well-studied HLA-B-restricted ones. Indications of both CMV infection and matching HLA type were provided by public TCR beta signatures.

There are many counts of this clonotype. Its target is unknown. The CDR3 is 17 amino acids. The germline V gene encodes CDR1 MGHRA and CDR2 YSYEKL. Trimming took 1 base from V and 3 from J, leaving 16 bases between them. TCRdb re-derived calls from the reads in MiXCR, one entry per CDR3 protein. In the table there are around 770,000 distinct CDR3 sequences, under 35% of which are singletons. Findings and limits, study-wide: Across the ex vivo response, the dominant clonotypes were HLA-C-restricted CMV-specific TCR beta clonotypes. Public TCR beta family frequency separated CMV-and-HLA carriers, including in an independent cohort.

Material: cultured CD8+ T cells from PBMCs, obtained from culture after CMV antigen stimulation. The rearrangement joins TRBV4-1 to TRBJ1-5; tentatively, D is TRBD1 (5 bases). The TCR sequence derives from a human donor in good health (CMV status not recorded). Some clones in this sample may be carry-over from other donors' samples. This CDR3 reads CASSQGPTKDTNQPQHF. In DNA form, the CDR3 reads TGCGCCAGCAGCCAAGGCCCTACTAAGGACACCAATCAGCCCCAGCATTTT.